A single sample is the source of the 22 T cell receptor beta chains below, sequenced in a study of shared clonotypes between healthy human individuals. Using immunoSEQ multiplex PCR, the repertoire was profiled, and TCRdb retains in-frame clones only, with some absent. The profile shows 450,000 to 500,000 clones, about 80% of them singletons. The sample comprised PBMCs. The receptors here all came from a woman in her thirties or forties in good health. Some clones in this sample may be carry-over from other donors' samples.

This chain uses TRBV5-1 with TRBJ2-2; 7 bases match TRBD1. V lost 4 bases and J lost 5; bases outside the gene matches: 8. Germline lookup yields CDR1 SGHRS and CDR2 YFSETQ. This CDR3 region has 15 residues. The CDR3: CASSPRDSSTGELFF. CDR3 nucleotides: TGCGCCAGCAGCCCCCGGGACAGCTCGACCGGGGAGCTGTTTTTT.

In this sample, this clone turned up once. This chain joins TRBV18 and TRBJ2-3; D gene unclear. From germline, CDR1 is KGHSH and CDR2 LQKENI. The V end was cut by 1 base, the J end by 2 bases, with 13 bases between. The CDR3 has 16 amino acids. The CDR3, as DNA: TGTGCCAGCTCACCACGGGTAAAATCCTACACAGATACGCAGTATTTT. Protein sequence: CASSPRVKSYTDTQYF.

The sample holds one count of this clone. This chain joins TRBV5-1 and TRBJ2-7; TRBD2 matches at 11 bases. V lost 4 bases to trimming and J lost 4 bases; unmatched junction nucleotides: 4. The CDR3 is made up of 14 amino acids. From germline, CDR1 is SGHRS and CDR2 YFSETQ. The chain's CDR3 is CASSTGLAGYEQYF. The CDR3 nucleotides are TGCGCCAGCAGCACCGGACTAGCGGGTTACGAGCAGTACTTC.

The chain joins TRBV5-1 to TRBJ1-3; D call uncertain. CDR1 and CDR2 from the germline V gene are SGHRS and YFSETQ. CDR3 length equals 15 residues. V was trimmed by 0 bases and J by 0 bases, leaving 7 bases between them. The CDR3 protein is CASSLDPLSGNTIYF. The CDR3 nucleotides are TGCGCCAGCAGCTTGGATCCTCTCTCTGGAAACACCATATATTTT.

The chain carries TRBV6-6 and TRBJ2-5; D not certain. This CDR3 comprises 14 residues. Trimming stripped 4 bases from V and 3 bases from J, with 12 bases between. The germline V gene encodes CDR1 MNHNY and CDR2 SVGAGI (reference sequence). The CDR3 DNA is TGTGCCAGCAGTTCCTTAGGCCGGAAAGAGACCCAGTACTTC. Its translation: CASSSLGRKETQYF.

V gene TRBV5-5 combines with J gene TRBJ2-7; 7 bases are shared with TRBD1. Trimming removed 1 base from V and 1 base from J; junction bases left unmatched: 8. CDR3 length equals 16 residues. Germline V gene sequence: CDR1 SGHKS, CDR2 YYEKEE (reference sequence). CDR3 region: CASSLPKGAGSYEQYF. In nucleotides, the CDR3 is TGTGCCAGCAGCTTGCCCAAGGGGGCAGGTTCCTACGAGCAGTACTTC. Drawing the rest from reference TRBV5-5 and TRBJ2-7, the complete variable domain is DAGVTQSPTHLIKTRGQQVTLRCSPISGHKSVSWYQQVLGQGPQFIFQYYEKEERGRGNFPDRFSARQFPNYSSELNVNALLLGDSALYLCASSLPKGAGSYEQYFGPGTRLTVT.

This chain links TRBV29-1 with TRBJ1-5, with D perhaps TRBD1 (5 bases). The CDR3 runs 13 residues. CDR1 and CDR2 from the germline V gene are SQVTM and ANQGSEA. V was trimmed by 4 bases and J by 7 bases, leaving 14 bases between them. DNA of the CDR3: TGCAGCGTTGCTCCGGGGGATGGGCAGCCCCAGCATTTT. Protein product: CSVAPGDGQPQHF.

The chain uses TRBV6-6 and TRBJ2-3; D uncertain. Germline CDR1 MNHNY, CDR2 SVGAGI (reference sequence). The V end was cut by 8 bases, the J end by 6 bases, with 21 bases between. The CDR3 contains 15 residues. CDR3: CASRLVAPRTDTQYF. CDR3 DNA: TGTGCCAGCCGCCTCGTGGCCCCTAGGACGGATACGCAGTATTTT.

The J gene is TRBJ2-2, the V gene TRBV4-1; D uncertain. This CDR3 spans 16 amino acids. The V end was cut by 4 bases, the J end by 5 bases, with 17 bases between. The V gene's germline CDR1 is MGHRA and CDR2 YSYEKL. The DNA of the CDR3 is TGCGCCAGCAGCCTACGACCCCGGATCGGGACCGGGGAGCTGTTTTTT. This translates into CASSLRPRIGTGELFF.

This chain connects TRBV29-1 to TRBJ2-1; D possibly corresponds to TRBD1 (6 bases). The CDR3 has 13 residues. Germline lookup yields CDR1 SQVTM and CDR2 ANQGSEA. V was clipped by 4 bases and J by 6 bases, with 13 bases between them. CDR3 sequence: CSVATGKGNEQFF. CDR3 nucleotides: TGCAGCGTTGCTACAGGGAAGGGCAATGAGCAGTTCTTC.

Concerning this clone itself: The missing conserved phenylalanine or tryptophan at the end of this CDR3 makes a read error likely. Other DNA variants within this sample encode the same CDR3. The chain has TRBV7-9 and TRBJ2-7; 8 bases align to TRBD1. The CDR3 has 19 amino acids. V dropped 0 bases and J dropped 1; count of bases not matched to a gene: 14. CDR1 and CDR2 from the germline V gene are SEHNR and FQNEAQ (reference sequence). CDR3 in DNA: TGTGCCAGCAGCTTAGCGGTGAGAACAGGGGGGCTGGGGTCCTACGAGCAGTACTTA. Translated: CASSLAVRTGGLGSYEQYL.

J is TRBJ2-7 and V is TRBV19; possible D gene TRBD1, 5 bases. Trimming removed 6 bases from V and 7 bases from J, with 19 bases in between. The CDR3 has 14 amino acids. CDR1 is LNHDA, CDR2 SQIVND, per germline (reference sequence). The CDR3 spells CASSGHPPRKEQYF. The CDR3 DNA is TGTGCCAGTAGCGGACACCCCCCTCGGAAGGAGCAGTACTTC.

This clone was counted at least ten times. The chain uses TRBV29-1 and TRBJ2-3; a possible D gene is TRBD2 (5 bases). CDR1 is SQVTM and CDR2 is ANQGSEA in the germline V gene. This CDR3 comprises 13 residues. Trimming cost V 7 bases and J 0 bases, with 11 bases left between them. CDR3 amino acids: CSASGPSTDTQYF. The DNA of the CDR3 is TGCAGCGCCAGCGGACCGAGCACAGATACGCAGTATTTT.

The chain combines TRBV30 with TRBJ1-5; D unclear. Trimming took 0 bases from V and 3 from J, leaving 9 bases between them. Germline loops: CDR1 GTSNPN, CDR2 SVGIG (reference sequence). The CDR3 is 14 residues long. The CDR3 sequence: CAWSVREFNQPQHF. CDR3 DNA sequence: TGTGCCTGGAGTGTGAGGGAGTTCAATCAGCCCCAGCATTTT. The whole variable domain, filled in from reference TRBV30 and TRBJ1-5, reads SQTIHQWPATLVQPVGSPLSLECTVEGTSNPNLYWYRQAAGRGLQLLFYSVGIGQISSEVPQNLSASRPQDRQFILSSKKLLLSDSGFYLCAWSVREFNQPQHFGDGTRLSIL.

The chain has TRBV12-5 and TRBJ2-2, with TRBD2 matching over 13 bases. This CDR3 region has 18 residues. Germline trimming cut 2 bases from V and 3 bases from J; bases unmatched to any gene: 6. The germline gives CDR1 LGHNT, CDR2 FRNRAP. CDR3 region: CASGLTSGRVYDTGELFF. CDR3 in DNA: TGTGCTAGTGGTTTGACTAGCGGGAGGGTTTATGACACCGGGGAGCTGTTTTTT.

This chain joins TRBV6-4 and TRBJ2-1; 9 nucleotides align to TRBD2. The CDR3 is made up of 15 amino acids. Germline CDR1 MRHNA, CDR2 SNTAGT. V dropped 3 bases and J dropped 8; count of bases not matched to a gene: 8. The CDR3 bases are TGTGCCAGCAGTGAAGGAGCGGGAGGAAATGATGAGCAGTTCTTC. Translating it yields CASSEGAGGNDEQFF.

V usage is TRBV10-2 and J usage is TRBJ2-1; 8 nucleotides agree with TRBD1. J was trimmed by 2 bases and V by 5 bases; bases with no gene match: 2. Looked up from germline, CDR1 is WSHSY and CDR2 is SAAADI. The CDR3 loop spans 14 amino acids. The CDR3 sequence is CASSPQGAYNEQFF. For the CDR3, the DNA is TGCGCCAGCAGTCCACAGGGGGCCTACAATGAGCAGTTCTTC.

CDR3 sequence: CASSQGRGYGYTF. Here the CDR3 DNA reads TGTGCCAGCAGTCAAGGGCGGGGTTATGGCTACACCTTC. This chain links TRBV28 with TRBJ1-2, with D uncertain. The CDR3 totals 13 residues. V lost 5 bases to trimming and J lost 5 bases, with 12 bases between them. Germline V lookup: CDR1 MDHEN, CDR2 SYDVKM.

The chain employs TRBV28 and TRBJ1-1; perhaps TRBD1 as D (5 bases). Germline V gives CDR1 MDHEN, CDR2 SYDVKM. Trimming cost V 7 bases and J 5 bases, with 11 bases left between them. CDR3 size: 12 residues. CDR3 coding DNA: TGTGCCAGCAATGGGCAGGGTACTGAAGCTTTCTTT. It specifies CASNGQGTEAFF. Complete variable domain (other parts from reference TRBV28 and TRBJ1-1): DVKVTQSSRYLVKRTGEKVFLECVQDMDHENMFWYRQDPGLGLRLIYFSYDVKMKEKGDIPEGYSVSREKKERFSLILESASTNQTSMYLCASNGQGTEAFFGQGTRLTVV.

The chain uses TRBV4-1 and TRBJ2-7; 14 nucleotides agree with TRBD2. Germline CDR1 and CDR2: MGHRA and YSYEKL. Trimming took 2 bases from V and 6 from J; bases not matched to a gene: 15. The CDR3 has 19 residues. The DNA of the CDR3 is TGCGCCAGCAGCCAATCAGCAACCGCTGGGGGACTAGCGGGAGTCGAGCAGTACTTC. Encoded protein: CASSQSATAGGLAGVEQYF.

The CDR3 spells CASSLAIQADTQYF. Here the CDR3 DNA reads TGCGCCAGCAGCTTGGCGATCCAAGCAGATACGCAGTATTTT. The rearrangement links TRBV5-1 to TRBJ2-3; unclear D gene. V gave up 0 bases and J gave up 4 bases, with 9 bases separating them. Germline V CDR1 and CDR2: SGHRS, YFSETQ. The CDR3 sequence is 14 residues long. The full variable domain, completed using reference TRBV5-1 and TRBJ2-3, is KAGVTQTPRYLIKTRGQQVTLSCSPISGHRSVSWYQQTPGQGLQFLFEYFSETQRNKGNFPGRFSGRQFSNSRSEMNVSTLELGDSALYLCASSLAIQADTQYFGPGTRLTVL.

The chain has TRBV18 and TRBJ1-2; TRBD1 agrees at 7 bases. CDR1 and CDR2 (germline): KGHSH, LQKENI. This CDR3 has 13 residues. Trimming removed 6 bases from V and 2 bases from J; junction bases left unmatched: 3. In DNA, the CDR3 is TGTGCCAGCTCCGAACAGGGGAACTATGGCTACACCTTC. The encoded protein is CASSEQGNYGYTF.